This section outlines one T cell receptor (beta chain) sequence together with its context. Its matching antigen is unknown. A J-beta primer mix and a sample-barcoded 5' primer were used in a second PCR of roughly 6 to 11 cycles. Each cDNA molecule, via a template-switch adaptor with 12 random nucleotides, was tagged. TCRdb itself ran the 5' RACE reads through MiXCR, one entry per CDR3 protein. Counted here are about 800,000 distinct CDR3 sequences, around 45% occurring once; the ten biggest clones make up 15% to 20%. Germline CDR1 and CDR2: SGHVS and FQNEAQ. The CDR3 contains 16 residues. V shed 5 bases, J shed 1 base, and the junction held 4 bases outside the gene matches. This sample stems from a study of blood T cells in healthy people across ages. Study-level findings and limits: Age showed a roughly linear inverse relationship with TCR beta diversity per million T cells. Comparison with aged donors showed that long-lived donors had more naive CD4+ cells and higher diversity.

The authors isolated at least 6 million PBMCs per sample. The TCR sequence derives from a man of 80 years or more in good health. The chain couples TRBV7-8 to TRBJ2-2; 10 bases line up with TRBD2. Material for sequencing was blood. The CDR3 protein is CASSQRTSGNTGELFF. In DNA form, the CDR3 reads TGTGCCAGCAGCCAGAGGACTAGCGGGAACACCGGGGAGCTGTTTTTT.